One TCR beta chain is described in this entry. The antigen remains undetermined. These data originate in a study of cytomegalovirus exposure and HLA in healthy donors. Findings and limits, study-wide: V segments that were indistinguishable, TRBV6-2 and TRBV6-3 among them, were omitted from analysis. Listed as cytomegalovirus-associated were more than 150 TCR beta chains. Within a later analysis, the majority of CMV-associated TCR beta chains appeared HLA-restricted.

Germline trimming cut 7 bases from V and 1 base from J; bases unmatched to any gene: 6. Looked up from germline, CDR1 is SQVTM and CDR2 is ANQGSEA. The CDR3 loop spans 13 amino acids. Donors were ostensibly healthy at sampling, although undocumented immune exposures were probable. With 60 Vbeta and 13 Jbeta primers, the PCR was carried out. Sequencing was performed with immunoSEQ multiplex PCR; in TCRdb, only in-frame clones are kept and a portion is missing. The sample has over 150,000 clones, under 90% seen once. Sequencing used PBMCs. The chain has TRBV29-1 and TRBJ1-1; 7 nucleotides line up with TRBD1. The TCR originated in a man aged 25-45 years in good health and CMV-seropositive. In nucleotides, the CDR3 is TGCAGCGGGACCGGGACAGCGAACACTGAAGCTTTCTTT. Amino acids: CSGTGTANTEAFF.